The present T cell receptor (beta chain) was sequenced within a study of CD8+CD57+ T cells in acquired aplastic anemia. The CDR3 sequence is 14 residues long. Germline V gene data show CDR1 as SGHVS and CDR2 as FQNEAQ. TCR beta VDJ and CDR3 profiles were obtained from a genomic DNA template. TCRdb used MiXCR to reprocess the reads, holding one entry per CDR3 protein. Found here are 100,000 to 150,000 distinct CDR3 sequences, 48% of them singletons; the top ten hold around 2.5%. Remarks on this clonotype: Its ends do not fully match the called genes, so a read error is possible.

Sequencing was performed on sorted CD4+, CD8+, or CD8+CD57+ T cells (not recorded which) from PBMCs. The rearrangement joins TRBV7-8 to TRBJ2-1; 7 bases agree with TRBD1. The sequence derives from a human donor in good health, serving as a control. CDR3 region: CATSDHDRVTERFF. CDR3 nucleotides: TGTGCCACCAGTGACCACGACAGGGTGACTGAGCGGTTCTTC.